Only a few counts were recorded for the clone carrying this T cell receptor beta chain. The time point: patch test 1, 2 weeks after DPC sensitization. The treatment denotes: therapeutic diphenylcyclopropenone sensitization with weekly scalp DPC. Unseparated into fractions, whole blood served as the source from which total RNA was extracted. Individual cDNA molecules in this library carried unique molecular identifiers. MiXCR, applied by TCRdb to the RACE reads, yields one record per CDR3 protein. The sample has 95,000 to 130,000 distinct CDR3 sequences; about 12% are singletons. The sample belongs to a study of human T cells and chemical hapten exposure. Study as a whole: Sensitizing treatment utilized 2% DPC over a 2 cm by 2 cm portion of upper inner arm skin. Patches with 0.01% DPC went on the upper back, and the tests were read at 6 days.

The CDR3 contains 13 residues. Germline V gene data show CDR1 as SQVTM and CDR2 as ANQGSEA. The V end was cut by 6 bases, the J end by 4 bases, with 15 bases between. The material was whole blood, obtained in connection with sensitization to the hapten diphenylcyclopropenone (DPC). The receptor was derived from a woman between 45 and 60 years old with alopecia areata. Some clones in this sample may be carry-over from other donors' samples. The chain carries TRBV29-1 and TRBJ1-2; no clear D gene. The CDR3 sequence is CSVTRTEGYGYTF. The DNA for the CDR3 is TGCAGCGTCACCCGGACTGAAGGCTATGGCTACACCTTC.